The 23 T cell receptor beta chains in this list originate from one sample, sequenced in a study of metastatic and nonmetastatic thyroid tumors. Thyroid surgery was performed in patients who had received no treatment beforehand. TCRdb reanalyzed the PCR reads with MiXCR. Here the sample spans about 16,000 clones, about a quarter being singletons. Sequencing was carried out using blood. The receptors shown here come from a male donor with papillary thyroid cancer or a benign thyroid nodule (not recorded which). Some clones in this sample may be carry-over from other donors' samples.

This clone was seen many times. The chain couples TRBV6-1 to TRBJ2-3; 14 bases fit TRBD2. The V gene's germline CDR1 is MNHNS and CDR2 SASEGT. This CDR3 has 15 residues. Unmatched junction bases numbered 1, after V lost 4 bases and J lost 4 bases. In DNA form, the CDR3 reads TGTGCCAGCAGTGGGACTAGCGGGGGGCCAGATACGCAGTATTTT. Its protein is CASSGTSGGPDTQYF.

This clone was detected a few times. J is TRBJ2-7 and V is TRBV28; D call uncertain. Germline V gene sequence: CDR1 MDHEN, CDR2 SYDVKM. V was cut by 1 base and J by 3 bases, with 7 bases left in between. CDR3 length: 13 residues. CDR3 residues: CASSLFFSYEQYF. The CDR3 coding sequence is TGTGCCAGCAGTTTATTTTTCAGCTACGAGCAGTACTTC.

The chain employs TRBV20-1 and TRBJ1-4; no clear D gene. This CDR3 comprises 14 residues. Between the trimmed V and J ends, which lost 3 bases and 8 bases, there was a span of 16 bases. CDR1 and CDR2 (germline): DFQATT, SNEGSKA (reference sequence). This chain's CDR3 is CSASDEALEEKLFF. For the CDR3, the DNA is TGCAGTGCTAGCGATGAGGCCTTGGAGGAAAAACTGTTTTTT.

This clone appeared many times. CDR3: CASSLRGGYEGTQYF. The DNA of the CDR3 is TGTGCCAGCAGCTTAAGGGGCGGTTACGAGGGTACGCAGTATTTT. This chain connects TRBV7-2 to TRBJ2-3; D could derive from TRBD1 or TRBD2 (5 bases each). Trimming removed 2 bases at V and 8 bases at J, with 17 bases between. Per germline, CDR1 SGHTA and CDR2 FQGNSA. The CDR3 sequence is 15 residues long.

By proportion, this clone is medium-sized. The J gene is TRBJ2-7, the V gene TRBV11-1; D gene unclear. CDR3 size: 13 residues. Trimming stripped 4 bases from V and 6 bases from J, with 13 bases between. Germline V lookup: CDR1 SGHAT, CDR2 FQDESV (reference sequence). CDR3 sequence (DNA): TGTGCCAGCAGCTCCCTCCTCGAGAGCGAGCAGTACTTC. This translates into CASSSLLESEQYF.

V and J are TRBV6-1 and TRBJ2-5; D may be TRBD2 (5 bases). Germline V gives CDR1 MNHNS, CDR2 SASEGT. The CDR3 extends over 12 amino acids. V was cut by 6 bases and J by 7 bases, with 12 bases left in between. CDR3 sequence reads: CASSAQRGTQYF. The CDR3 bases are TGTGCCAGCAGCGCTCAACGGGGGACCCAGTACTTC.

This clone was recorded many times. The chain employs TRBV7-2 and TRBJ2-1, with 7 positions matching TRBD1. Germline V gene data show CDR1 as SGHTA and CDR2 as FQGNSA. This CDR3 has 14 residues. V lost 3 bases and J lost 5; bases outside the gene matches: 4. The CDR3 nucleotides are TGTGCCAGCAGCTTGGGACAGCAAAACAATGAGCAGTTCTTC. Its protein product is CASSLGQQNNEQFF.

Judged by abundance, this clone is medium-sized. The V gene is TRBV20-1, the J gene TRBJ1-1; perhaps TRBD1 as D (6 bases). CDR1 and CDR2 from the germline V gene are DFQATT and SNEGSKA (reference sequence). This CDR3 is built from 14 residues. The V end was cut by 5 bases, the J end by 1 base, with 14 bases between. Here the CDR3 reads CSAYAGVWNTEAFF. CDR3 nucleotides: TGCAGTGCTTACGCAGGGGTCTGGAACACTGAAGCTTTCTTT.

In DNA, the CDR3 is TGTGCCAGCAGCCTCAGGACAGGGGTGAACACTGAAGCTTTCTTT. Translating it yields CASSLRTGVNTEAFF. This chain joins TRBV3-1 and TRBJ1-1; the match to TRBD1 covers 9 bases. CDR1 and CDR2 (germline): LGHDT, YNNKEL (reference sequence). The J segment lost 0 bases and the V segment lost 4 bases, leaving 3 bases of the junction unmatched. CDR3 length: 15 residues.

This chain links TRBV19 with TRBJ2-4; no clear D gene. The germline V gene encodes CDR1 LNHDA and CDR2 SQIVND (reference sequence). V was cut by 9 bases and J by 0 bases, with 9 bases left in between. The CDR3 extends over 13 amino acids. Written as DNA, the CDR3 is TGTGCCAGAACTGCCCTAGCCAAAAACATTCAGTACTTC. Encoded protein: CARTALAKNIQYF. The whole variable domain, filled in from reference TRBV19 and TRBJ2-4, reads DGGITQSPKYLFRKEGQNVTLSCEQNLNHDAMYWYRQDPGQGLRLIYYSQIVNDFQKGDIAEGYSVSREKKESFPLTVTSAQKNPTAFYLCARTALAKNIQYFGAGTRLSVL.

CDR3 loop: CASSQVAGFGYTF. The CDR3 bases are TGTGCCAGCAGCCAAGTGGCGGGGTTTGGCTACACCTTC. The chain has TRBV14 and TRBJ1-2, with D hard to call. The V end lost 1 base, the J end lost 7 bases, and 10 bases lay between the germline ends. CDR1 and CDR2 (germline): SGHDN, FVKESK. The CDR3 runs 13 residues.

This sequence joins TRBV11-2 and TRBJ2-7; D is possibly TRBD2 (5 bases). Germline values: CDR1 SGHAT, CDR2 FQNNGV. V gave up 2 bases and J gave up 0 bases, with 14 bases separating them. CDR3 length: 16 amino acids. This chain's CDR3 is CASSLRSADLSYEQYF. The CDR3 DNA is TGTGCCAGCAGCTTACGATCAGCGGACCTCTCCTACGAGCAGTACTTC.

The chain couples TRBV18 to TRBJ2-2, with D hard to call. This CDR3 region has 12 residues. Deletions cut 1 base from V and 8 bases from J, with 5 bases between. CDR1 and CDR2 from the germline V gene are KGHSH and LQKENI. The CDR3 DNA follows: TGTGCCAGCTCACCACTTCAGGGGGAGCTGTTTTTT. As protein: CASSPLQGELFF. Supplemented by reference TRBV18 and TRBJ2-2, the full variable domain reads NAGVMQNPRHLVRRRGQEARLRCSPMKGHSHVYWYRQLPEEGLKFMVYLQKENIIDESGMPKERFSAEFPKEGPSILRIQQVVRGDSAAYFCASSPLQGELFFGEGSRLTVL.

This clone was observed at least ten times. CDR3 protein: CASSGGTGSYNEQFF. Here the CDR3 DNA reads TGTGCCAGCAGCGGAGGGACGGGGTCCTACAATGAGCAGTTCTTC. The chain is built from TRBV7-3 and TRBJ2-1, with a tentative D call TRBD2 (6 bases). There are 15 residues in the CDR3. The germline gives CDR1 SGHTA, CDR2 FQGTGA. V lost 5 bases and J lost 1, with 12 bases in between.

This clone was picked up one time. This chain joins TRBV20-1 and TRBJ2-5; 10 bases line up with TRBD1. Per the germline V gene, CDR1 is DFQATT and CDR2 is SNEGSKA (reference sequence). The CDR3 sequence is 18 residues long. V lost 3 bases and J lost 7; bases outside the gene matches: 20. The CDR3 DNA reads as TGCAGTGCTAGCCCGGGACAGGGGACGGACCTATTTCGAACGACCCAGTACTTC. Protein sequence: CSASPGQGTDLFRTTQYF.

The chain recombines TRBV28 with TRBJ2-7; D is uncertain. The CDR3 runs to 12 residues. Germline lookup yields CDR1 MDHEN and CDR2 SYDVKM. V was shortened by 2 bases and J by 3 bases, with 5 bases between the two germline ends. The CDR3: CASSLEDYEQYF. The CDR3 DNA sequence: TGTGCCAGCAGTTTAGAGGACTACGAGCAGTACTTC.

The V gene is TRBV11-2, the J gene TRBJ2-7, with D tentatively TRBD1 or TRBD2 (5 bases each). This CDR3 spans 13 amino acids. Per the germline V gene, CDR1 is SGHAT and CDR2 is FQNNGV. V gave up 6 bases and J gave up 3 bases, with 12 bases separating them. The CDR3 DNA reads TGTGCCAGCAGGTTCGGGGACGACTACGAGCAGTACTTC. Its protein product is CASRFGDDYEQYF. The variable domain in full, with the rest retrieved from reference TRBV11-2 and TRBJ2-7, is EAGVAQSPRYKIIEKRQSVAFWCNPISGHATLYWYQQILGQGPKLLIQFQNNGVVDDSQLPKDRFSAERLKGVDSTLKIQPAKLEDSAVYLCASRFGDDYEQYFGPGTRLTVT.

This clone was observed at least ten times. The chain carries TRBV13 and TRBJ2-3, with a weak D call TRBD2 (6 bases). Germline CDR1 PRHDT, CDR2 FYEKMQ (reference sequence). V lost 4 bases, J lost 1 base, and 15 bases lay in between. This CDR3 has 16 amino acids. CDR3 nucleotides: TGTGCCAGCAGCTCGGACGACGGCGGGGGCACAGATACGCAGTATTTT. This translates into CASSSDDGGGTDTQYF.

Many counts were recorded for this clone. CDR3 sequence: CASSLGPLPAGYGYTF. Written as DNA, the CDR3 is TGTGCCAGCAGCTTAGGTCCCTTGCCCGCTGGCTATGGCTACACCTTC. The gene calls are TRBV11-2 and TRBJ1-2; D not certain. The CDR3 totals 16 residues. The germline V gene encodes CDR1 SGHAT and CDR2 FQNNGV. V lost 1 base, J lost 4 bases, and 16 bases lay in between.

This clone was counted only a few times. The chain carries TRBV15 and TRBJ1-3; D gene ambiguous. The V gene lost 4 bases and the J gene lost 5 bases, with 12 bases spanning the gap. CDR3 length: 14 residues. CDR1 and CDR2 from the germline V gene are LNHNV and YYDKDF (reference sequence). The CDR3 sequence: CATSNARTRNTIYF. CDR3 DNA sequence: TGTGCCACCAGCAATGCCAGAACCCGAAACACCATATATTTT.

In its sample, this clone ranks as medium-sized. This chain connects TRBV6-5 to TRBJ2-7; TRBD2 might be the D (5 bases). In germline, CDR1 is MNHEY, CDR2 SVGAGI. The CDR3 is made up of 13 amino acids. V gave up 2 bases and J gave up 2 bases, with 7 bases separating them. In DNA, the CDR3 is TGTGCCAGCAGTTACGAGCGGACCTACGAGCAGTACTTC. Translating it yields CASSYERTYEQYF.

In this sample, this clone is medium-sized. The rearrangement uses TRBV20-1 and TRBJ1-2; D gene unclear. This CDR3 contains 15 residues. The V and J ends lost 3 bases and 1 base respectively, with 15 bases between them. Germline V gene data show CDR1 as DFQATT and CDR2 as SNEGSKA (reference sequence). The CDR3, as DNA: TGCAGTGCTAGCGGTACACTTGCCCTTAACTATGGCTACACCTTC. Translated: CSASGTLALNYGYTF.

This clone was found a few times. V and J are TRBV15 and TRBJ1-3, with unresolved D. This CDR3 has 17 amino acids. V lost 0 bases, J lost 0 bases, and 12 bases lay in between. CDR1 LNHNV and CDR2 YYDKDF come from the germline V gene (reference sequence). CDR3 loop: CATSRDRSRSSGNTIYF. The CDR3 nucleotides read TGTGCCACCAGCAGAGATCGGTCAAGGTCCTCTGGAAACACCATATATTTT. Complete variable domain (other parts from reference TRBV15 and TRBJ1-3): DAMVIQNPRYQVTQFGKPVTLSCSQTLNHNVMYWYQQKSSQAPKLLFHYYDKDFNNEADTPDNFQSRRPNTSFCFLDIRSPGLGDTAMYLCATSRDRSRSSGNTIYFGEGSWLTVV.